These 25 T cell receptor beta chains share one sample of origin, sequenced in a study of blood T cell repertoires in COVID-19. The method was immunoSEQ multiplex PCR; TCRdb's version includes in-frame clones alone and lacks a portion of them. The data contain approximately 67,000 clones, less than 95% of them singletons. Sequenced material: peripheral blood. The origin of the receptors is an older woman with active COVID-19.

This clone was picked up one time. This chain uses TRBV4-2 with TRBJ2-1; 14 nucleotides agree with TRBD2. The V segment lost 3 bases and the J segment 7 bases; nucleotides outside the gene matches: 23. The CDR3 totals 22 residues. Per the germline V gene, CDR1 is LGHNA and CDR2 is YNFKEQ. The CDR3 sequence: CASSQFGGTSGSKRVVRNEQFF. The CDR3 nucleotides read TGTGCCAGCAGCCAGTTCGGGGGGACTAGCGGGAGTAAAAGAGTTGTACGGAATGAGCAGTTCTTC.

V usage is TRBV30 and J usage is TRBJ2-1; 9 bases map to TRBD2. Germline CDR1 and CDR2: GTSNPN and SVGIG (reference sequence). With V trimmed by 3 bases and J by 3 bases, 9 bases remained unmatched. The CDR3 consists of 16 residues. This CDR3 reads CAWRALGGRVYNEQFF. CDR3 sequence (DNA): TGTGCCTGGAGGGCCCTTGGCGGGAGGGTCTACAATGAGCAGTTCTTC. Drawing the rest from reference TRBV30 and TRBJ2-1, the complete variable domain is SQTIHQWPATLVQPVGSPLSLECTVEGTSNPNLYWYRQAAGRGLQLLFYSVGIGQISSEVPQNLSASRPQDRQFILSSKKLLLSDSGFYLCAWRALGGRVYNEQFFGPGTRLTVL.

The chain couples TRBV5-8 to TRBJ2-1; D is undetermined. Trimming cost V 5 bases and J 9 bases, with 12 bases left between them. There are 12 residues in the CDR3. CDR1 is SGHTS, CDR2 YDEGEE, per germline. CDR3 amino acids: CASRFEVFEQFF. The CDR3 region has the DNA TGTGCCAGCAGGTTCGAGGTGTTTGAGCAGTTCTTC.

The genes are TRBV7-9 and TRBJ1-2; 9 nucleotides match TRBD1. This CDR3 comprises 13 residues. The trim removed 5 bases at V and 4 bases at J, leaving 2 bases unmatched. The germline V gene has CDR1 SEHNR and CDR2 FQNEAQ (reference sequence). CDR3 in DNA: TGTGCCAGCAGCGTGGGACAGGGCTATGGCTACACCTTC. Residues: CASSVGQGYGYTF. Full variable domain (remainder filled in from reference TRBV7-9 and TRBJ1-2): DTGVSQNPRHKITKRGQNVTFRCDPISEHNRLYWYRQTLGQGPEFLTYFQNEAQLEKSRLLSDRFSAERPKGSFSTLEIQRTEQGDSAMYLCASSVGQGYGYTFGSGTRLTVV.

The V call is TRBV29-1, the J call TRBJ1-4; 7 nucleotides align to TRBD1. J gave up 8 bases and V 4 bases, and 10 bases lay outside the gene matches. The CDR3 covers 14 residues. The V gene's germline CDR1 is SQVTM and CDR2 ANQGSEA. The CDR3, as DNA: TGCAGCGTTGCCACGACAGGGCCGGGGGAAAAACTGTTTTTT. This gives the protein CSVATTGPGEKLFF. Supplemented by reference TRBV29-1 and TRBJ1-4, the full variable domain reads SAVISQKPSRDICQRGTSLTIQCQVDSQVTMMFWYRQQPGQSLTLIATANQGSEATYESGFVIDKFPISRPNLTFSTLTVSNMSPEDSSIYLCSVATTGPGEKLFFGSGTQLSVL.

The DNA for the CDR3 is TGTGCCAGCCGGGGGACAGGGGGTGCTCAGCCCCAGCATTTT. Translation: CASRGTGGAQPQHF. The chain links TRBV18 to TRBJ1-5; 11 nucleotides align to TRBD1. There are 14 residues in the CDR3. V lost 8 bases to trimming and J lost 6 bases; unmatched junction nucleotides: 6. Germline V gene sequence: CDR1 KGHSH, CDR2 LQKENI.

The V gene is TRBV7-6, the J gene TRBJ2-2; TRBD1 agrees at 8 bases. The CDR3 contains 16 residues. Looked up from germline, CDR1 is SGHVS and CDR2 is FNYEAQ. V lost 2 bases to trimming and J lost 5 bases; unmatched junction nucleotides: 7. CDR3 amino acids: CASSLKAQGATGELFF. For the CDR3, the DNA is TGTGCCAGCAGCTTAAAAGCGCAGGGGGCTACCGGGGAGCTGTTTTTT.

V usage is TRBV28 and J usage is TRBJ2-7, with D hard to call. The CDR3 is made up of 15 amino acids. V was pared by 3 bases and J by 0 bases, with 12 bases between. CDR1 is MDHEN, CDR2 SYDVKM, per germline. The chain's CDR3 is CASSLPRSSSYEQYF. DNA of the CDR3: TGTGCCAGCAGTTTGCCCAGATCAAGCTCCTACGAGCAGTACTTC. The complete variable domain, with remaining parts taken from reference TRBV28 and TRBJ2-7, reads DVKVTQSSRYLVKRTGEKVFLECVQDMDHENMFWYRQDPGLGLRLIYFSYDVKMKEKGDIPEGYSVSREKKERFSLILESASTNQTSMYLCASSLPRSSSYEQYFGPGTRLTVT.

V is TRBV2 and J is TRBJ1-1; maybe TRBD1 (6 bases). The CDR3 covers 14 residues. Looked up from germline, CDR1 is SNHLY and CDR2 is FYNNEI. Deletions cut 2 bases from V and 0 bases from J, with 7 bases between. CDR3 DNA: TGTGCCAGCAGTGAATGGGGGCTGAACACTGAAGCTTTCTTT. The encoded protein is CASSEWGLNTEAFF.

V usage is TRBV6-5 and J usage is TRBJ1-6, with 10 bases lining up with TRBD1. The germline V gene has CDR1 MNHEY and CDR2 SVGAGI. V was clipped by 7 bases and J by 7 bases; unmatched bases: 4. This CDR3 contains 14 residues. CDR3 protein: CASTPGQGNSPLHF. CDR3 in DNA: TGTGCCAGCACCCCGGGACAGGGGAATTCACCCCTCCACTTT.

In DNA, the CDR3 is TGTGCCAGCAGTCAACTGAGGGCAGCGCCGGGTTACGAGCAGTACTTC. The encoded protein is CASSQLRAAPGYEQYF. The J gene is TRBJ2-7, the V gene TRBV2; D may be TRBD2 (5 bases). The CDR3 runs 16 residues. Per germline, CDR1 SNHLY and CDR2 FYNNEI. The V end was cut by 5 bases, the J end by 4 bases, with 21 bases between.

This clone was detected once. In DNA, the CDR3 is TGTGCCAGCAGTTTAATACCCCCGGGGCTAGCGAACTATGGCTACACCTTC. Amino acids: CASSLIPPGLANYGYTF. The chain links TRBV27 to TRBJ1-2; possibly TRBD1 for D (5 bases). The CDR3 sequence is 17 residues long. Trimming took 2 bases from V and 2 from J, leaving 18 bases between them. Germline loops: CDR1 MNHEY, CDR2 SMNVEV (reference sequence).

This chain connects TRBV27 to TRBJ2-5, with D unresolved. V gave up 4 bases and J gave up 0 bases, with 9 bases separating them. This CDR3 has 14 residues. Germline assignment: CDR1 MNHEY and CDR2 SMNVEV (reference sequence). The CDR3 nucleotides read TGTGCCAGCAGTTATACACCGTACCAAGAGACCCAGTACTTC. It specifies CASSYTPYQETQYF.

This chain joins TRBV5-1 and TRBJ2-3, with 7 nucleotides matching TRBD1. The CDR3 totals 15 residues. Germline loops: CDR1 SGHRS, CDR2 YFSETQ. V was clipped by 4 bases and J by 2 bases; unmatched bases: 7. The CDR3 nucleotides are TGCGCCAGCAGCCTGACAGGGACCCTCACAGATACGCAGTATTTT. Residues: CASSLTGTLTDTQYF.

The J gene is TRBJ2-5, the V gene TRBV11-2, with 11 bases fitting TRBD1. The germline CDR1 and CDR2 sequences are SGHAT and FQNNGV. With 0 bases clipped from V and 9 bases from J, the junction kept 9 bases outside the gene matches. The CDR3 covers 16 residues. DNA of the CDR3: TGTGCCAGCAGCTTAGATATTGGACAGGGGGCTTCGGCCCAGTACTTC. Its translation: CASSLDIGQGASAQYF.

The chain combines TRBV28 with TRBJ2-2; TRBD2 matches at 11 bases. The CDR3 sequence is 17 residues long. With V trimmed by 6 bases and J by 2 bases, 8 bases remained unmatched. Germline V gives CDR1 MDHEN, CDR2 SYDVKM. CDR3 in amino acids: CASRKRGLAANTGELFF. The CDR3 bases are TGTGCCAGCAGAAAACGGGGACTAGCGGCTAACACCGGGGAGCTGTTTTTT.

The chain uses TRBV7-9 and TRBJ2-7; D may be TRBD1 (6 bases). Trimming stripped 2 bases from V and 3 bases from J, with 14 bases between. The CDR3 length is 15 residues. Germline CDR1 is SEHNR and CDR2 is FQNEAQ (reference sequence). CDR3 DNA sequence: TGTGCCAGCAGCTTAACCGGGACACGCGACTACGAGCAGTACTTC. It encodes CASSLTGTRDYEQYF. The full variable domain, in which reference TRBV7-9 and TRBJ2-7 provide the parts outside the CDR3, is DTGVSQNPRHKITKRGQNVTFRCDPISEHNRLYWYRQTLGQGPEFLTYFQNEAQLEKSRLLSDRFSAERPKGSFSTLEIQRTEQGDSAMYLCASSLTGTRDYEQYFGPGTRLTVT.

The chain carries TRBV30 and TRBJ2-1; 7 positions match TRBD2. This CDR3 is 16 amino acids long. Trimming removed 0 bases from V and 4 bases from J; junction bases left unmatched: 9. Germline CDR1 and CDR2: GTSNPN and SVGIG (reference sequence). CDR3 protein: CAWSVLRGRAYNEQFF. CDR3 sequence (DNA): TGTGCCTGGAGTGTACTTCGCGGGAGAGCGTACAATGAGCAGTTCTTC.

The chain joins TRBV5-6 to TRBJ1-2; D might be TRBD1 (5 bases). CDR3 length: 14 residues. Trimming took 6 bases from V and 4 from J, leaving 16 bases between them. Germline V gene data show CDR1 as SGHDT and CDR2 as YYEEEE. The CDR3: CASTAGRGTYGYTF. Written as DNA, the CDR3 is TGTGCCAGCACCGCCGGTAGGGGAACCTATGGCTACACCTTC.

The chain couples TRBV28 to TRBJ2-1; maybe TRBD2 (5 bases). The germline gives CDR1 MDHEN, CDR2 SYDVKM. CDR3 length: 12 residues. The V gene lost 5 bases and the J gene lost 12 bases, with 14 bases spanning the gap. DNA for the CDR3: TGTGCCAGCAGTCCCCTTCCGGAGGTGCAGTTCTTC. It encodes CASSPLPEVQFF.

A few counts support this clone. This CDR3 is CASSLRGLLGGNEQFF. CDR3 sequence (DNA): TGTGCCAGCAGCTTACGGGGACTCCTCGGGGGGAATGAGCAGTTCTTC. The rearrangement links TRBV7-2 to TRBJ2-1; 7 nucleotides agree with TRBD2. The germline V gene has CDR1 SGHTA and CDR2 FQGNSA. The junction had 11 bases not matched to a gene; V was cut back by 2 bases and J by 7 bases. There are 16 residues in the CDR3.

This clone was recorded once. The CDR3 bases are TGTGCCAGCAGCGGGCGGGACAGGGATACGCAGTATTTT. Translated: CASSGRDRDTQYF. The chain joins TRBV5-4 to TRBJ2-3; 8 bases align to TRBD1. This CDR3 has 13 amino acids. Trimming at V came to 4 bases and at J to 6 bases, leaving 4 bases not matched to a gene. Germline-derived CDR1 and CDR2 are SGHNT and YYREEE (reference sequence).

This chain uses TRBV7-9 with TRBJ1-4; 7 nucleotides match TRBD1. Per germline, CDR1 SEHNR and CDR2 FQNEAQ (reference sequence). The length of the CDR3 is 15 residues. After removal of 5 bases from V and 6 bases from J, the junction contained 9 bases not matched to a gene. Written as DNA, the CDR3 is TGTGCCAGCAGCCCCTCCGGGACAGAAGATGAAAAACTGTTTTTT. The encoded protein is CASSPSGTEDEKLFF.

The chain recombines TRBV3-1 (or the pseudogene TRBV3-2) with TRBJ2-1, with D perhaps matching TRBD2 (5 bases). This CDR3 spans 12 amino acids. Germline lookup yields CDR1 LGHDT and CDR2 YNNKEL (reference sequence). The V and J ends lost 1 base and 15 bases respectively, with 13 bases between them. In DNA, the CDR3 is TGTGCCAGCAGCCAAGGTTTCGGGGAGAGGTTCTTC. Its protein is CASSQGFGERFF.

The chain recombines TRBV27 with TRBJ1-4; D not resolved. Trimming left V 4 bases short and J 4 bases short, with 7 bases between. Germline CDR1 reads MNHEY; CDR2 reads SMNVEV (reference sequence). The CDR3 sequence is 13 residues long. The CDR3 region has the DNA TGTGCCAGCAGTTGGCGGTATAATGAAAAACTGTTTTTT. Amino acids: CASSWRYNEKLFF.